This TCR beta chain was recorded in a study of blood T cells in healthy people across ages. The CDR3 runs to 19 residues. Unmatched junction bases numbered 18, after V lost 3 bases and J lost 5 bases. CDR1 is LGHDT, CDR2 YNNKEL, per germline (reference sequence). With a J-beta primer mix and a sample-barcoded 5' primer, a second PCR ran roughly 6 to 12 cycles. From each sample, at least 2.5 million paired-end reads containing CDR3 were obtained. MiXCR was run by TCRdb on the 5' RACE reads, yielding one entry per CDR3 protein. The sample consists of roughly 1.9 million distinct CDR3 sequences, roughly two fifths of them appearing once. This clonotype was counted once. Each of the donors had 8 to 10 milliliters of peripheral blood drawn into EDTA-treated Vacutainer tubes.

The chain employs TRBV3-1 and TRBJ1-2; 10 nucleotides align to TRBD1. The TCR comes from a human donor in good health. Material: blood. The CDR3 DNA is TGTGCCAGCAGCCAGAAACCGGGACAGGGGTCGACCTTTTCTTATGGCTACACCTTC. Protein sequence: CASSQKPGQGSTFSYGYTF.